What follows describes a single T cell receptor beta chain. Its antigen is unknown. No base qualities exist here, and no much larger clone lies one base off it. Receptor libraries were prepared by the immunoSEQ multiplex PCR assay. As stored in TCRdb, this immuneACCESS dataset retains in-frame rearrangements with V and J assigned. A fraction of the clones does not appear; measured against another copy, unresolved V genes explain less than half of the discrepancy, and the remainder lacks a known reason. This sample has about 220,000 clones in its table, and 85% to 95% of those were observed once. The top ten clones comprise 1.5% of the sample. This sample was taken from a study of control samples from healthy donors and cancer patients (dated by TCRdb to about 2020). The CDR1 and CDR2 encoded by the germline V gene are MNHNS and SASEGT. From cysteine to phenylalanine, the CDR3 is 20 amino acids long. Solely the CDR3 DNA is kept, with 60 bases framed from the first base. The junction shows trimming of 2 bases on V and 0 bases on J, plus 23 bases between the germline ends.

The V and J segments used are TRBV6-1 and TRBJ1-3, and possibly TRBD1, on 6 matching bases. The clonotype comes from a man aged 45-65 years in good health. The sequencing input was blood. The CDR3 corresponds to CASSELLGGGITFSGNTIYF. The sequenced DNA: TGTGCCAGCAGTGAATTATTAGGGGGTGGCATTACATTCTCTGGAAACACCATATATTTT.